The entry that follows covers one TCR beta chain sequence. Germline V gene lookup returns CDR1 PRHDT and CDR2 FYEKMQ (reference sequence). V shed 5 bases, J shed 4 bases, and the junction held 4 bases outside the gene matches. The CDR3 is made up of 13 amino acids. Using immunoSEQ multiplex PCR, the repertoire was profiled, and TCRdb retains in-frame clones only, with some absent. The sample shows some 190,000 clones, over 70% of them seen only once. This specimen comes from a study of blood T cell repertoires in COVID-19. Sequencing was performed on peripheral blood. The sequence was obtained from a man aged 55-75 years with acute or convalescent COVID-19. V and J are TRBV13 and TRBJ1-1; the match to TRBD1 covers 7 bases. As DNA, the CDR3 is TGTGCCAGCAGCGACAGGGATGCCACTGAAGCTTTCTTT. This codes for CASSDRDATEAFF.